A selection of T cell receptor beta chains follows, all from one sample in a study of cytomegalovirus exposure and HLA in healthy donors. Generated by immunoSEQ multiplex PCR, the TCRdb table keeps only in-frame clones and is missing some. This table holds roughly 100,000 clones, around 63% found once. Sequencing input: PBMCs. The origin of the receptors is a human donor in good health. Each CDR3 is given with its conserved first and last residue. Fields, in order: D gene, V gene, J gene, clone size, CDR3 DNA, CDR3 protein. The D gene is left open where the match is weak. Size values are once, few and many counts, or a class for expanded clones, and some rows have none.

TRBD2	TRBV28	TRBJ2-7	once	TGTGCCAGCAGTTTACTACTAGCGGGAGACGAGCAGTACTTC	CASSLLLAGDEQYF
.	TRBV6-6	TRBJ2-7	.	TGTGCCAGCAGCGGCGGGGGAGGGGGGGAGCAGTACTTC	CASSGGGGGEQYF
.	TRBV30	TRBJ1-5	.	TGTGCCTGGAGTGGGCAGAGCAATCAGCCCCAGCATTTT	CAWSGQSNQPQHF
.	TRBV6-6	TRBJ2-5	few	TGTGCCAGCAGGATCTCCGACAGGCTGAATCAAGAGACCCAGTACTTC	CASRISDRLNQETQYF
.	TRBV12-1	TRBJ2-1	.	TGTGCCAGCAGCTATTCCGGGACTAGCGTGAGCTCCTACAATGAGCAGTTCTTC	CASSYSGTSVSSYNEQFF
.	TRBV6-1	TRBJ1-2	few	TGTGCCAGCATCAGGGGCGAAACCCTTAACTATGGCTACACCTTC	CASIRGETLNYGYTF
TRBD1	TRBV6-6	TRBJ2-7	.	TGTGCCAGCAGAGGGACAGGGGGCCGGAACGAGCAGTACTTC	CASRGTGGRNEQYF
.	TRBV4-1	TRBJ1-5	few	TGCGCCAGCAGCCAAGACAGGGAAGGTCAGCCCCAGCATTTT	CASSQDREGQPQHF
TRBD2	TRBV7-8	TRBJ2-7	.	TGTGCCAGCAGCTTAGCAGCGGGAGGCTACGAGCAGTACTTC	CASSLAAGGYEQYF
TRBD1	TRBV29-1	TRBJ2-1	once	TGCAGCGTTGTGTTCCGGGGACAGGGGGCCGATGAGCAGTTCTTC	CSVVFRGQGADEQFF
.	TRBV7-2	TRBJ2-5	few	TGTGCCAGCAGCCCCCCAGAGGGCGAGGAGCAGTACTTC	CASSPPEGEEQYF
.	TRBV29-1	TRBJ2-5	few	TGCAGCGTTGAAGTATGGGCGCAAGAGACCCAGTACTTC	CSVEVWAQETQYF
TRBD1	TRBV7-9	TRBJ1-1	.	TGTGCCAGCAGCTCGGGACAGCCCAACACTGAAGCTTTCTTT	CASSSGQPNTEAFF
TRBD1	TRBV6-1	TRBJ2-5	.	TGTGCCAGCAGCGGGACAGGGGGCGCGGAGACCCAGTACTTC	CASSGTGGAETQYF
TRBD1	TRBV28	TRBJ1-5	.	TGTGCCAGCAGTTTGCCCGACAGGGGGAGGCAGCCCCAGCACTTT	CASSLPDRGRQPQHF
TRBD2	TRBV9	TRBJ2-5	.	TGTGCCAGCAGCGGACTAGCGGGAGGATTAGAGACCCAGTACTTC	CASSGLAGGLETQYF
.	TRBV11-2	TRBJ2-5	.	TGTGCCAGCAGCTTAGGTTGGGGCCAGGAGACCCAGTACTTC	CASSLGWGQETQYF
.	TRBV30	TRBJ2-3	few	TGTGCCTGGAGTGTATCGGGGTTTCCCGGGGTGGATACGCAGTATTTT	CAWSVSGFPGVDTQYF
.	TRBV7-9	TRBJ1-1	.	TGTGCCAGTCGGGATCACCAAGGGGACACTGAAGCCTTCTTT	CASRDHQGDTEAFF
.	TRBV10-2	TRBJ2-5	.	TGCGCCAGCAGTGACCCTCTCGGGGTACAAGAGACCCAGTACTTC	CASSDPLGVQETQYF
TRBD1	TRBV6-8	TRBJ1-5	.	TGTGCCAGCAAAATTCTGGGGGACAGGTATCAGCCCCAGCATTTT	CASKILGDRYQPQHF
.	TRBV4-1	TRBJ2-7	few	TGCGCCAGCAGCCAAGGTCACACAGGGCTGTACGAGCAGTACTTC	CASSQGHTGLYEQYF
.	TRBV29-1	TRBJ2-7	.	TGCAGCGTTGAAAATAACTCCTACGAGCAGTACTTC	CSVENNSYEQYF
TRBD1	TRBV18	TRBJ2-1	.	TGTGCCAGCTCACTTGGACAGGGCGAGTTCTTC	CASSLGQGEFF
TRBD2	TRBV10-3	TRBJ2-7	.	TGTGCCATCACAGGCGGGAGGGGCGACGAGCAGTACTTC	CAITGGRGDEQYF
.	TRBV10-2	TRBJ2-7	few	TGCGCCACCAACGGAGGCCACGAGCAGTACTTC	CATNGGHEQYF
TRBD1	TRBV5-5	TRBJ1-2	.	TGTGCCAGCAGTCTTACACCGGGACAGCCTAACTATGGCTACACCTTC	CASSLTPGQPNYGYTF
.	TRBV14	TRBJ1-1	.	TGTGCCAGCAGCTCGCAAGCGTACACTGAAGCTTTCTTT	CASSSQAYTEAFF
.	TRBV6-1	TRBJ2-7	few	TGTGCCAGCAGTGATTTTGGCAGAACCTACGAGCAGTACTTC	CASSDFGRTYEQYF
.	TRBV6-6	TRBJ1-1	few	TGTGCCAGCAGTTACTCGAGAGCTACGAACACTGAAGCTTTCTTT	CASSYSRATNTEAFF
.	TRBV30	TRBJ2-1	.	TGTGCCTGGAGCGCTCAGGGACACGCACCAAAGTTCTTC	CAWSAQGHAPKFF
TRBD1	TRBV27	TRBJ2-5	.	TGTGCCAGCAGTCGGACAGGGTTGGGGACCCAGTACTTC	CASSRTGLGTQYF
.	TRBV5-1	TRBJ2-3	.	TGCGCCAGCAGCAGTCACGGTTCTAGCACAGATACGCAGTATTTT	CASSSHGSSTDTQYF
TRBD2	TRBV19	TRBJ2-1	.	TGTGCCAGTAGTACTTATTCGACTAGCGGGGCCAAGAATAGGTATGAGCAGTTCTTC	CASSTYSTSGAKNRYEQFF
.	TRBV7-9	TRBJ2-7	.	TGTGCCAGCAGCTTCTATCAGGGTAACGAGCAGTACTTC	CASSFYQGNEQYF
TRBD2	TRBV5-1	TRBJ2-3	.	TGCGCCAGCAGCTTGACTACAGCGGGGACTAGCGGAAATACGCAGTATTTT	CASSLTTAGTSGNTQYF
.	TRBV19	TRBJ1-5	.	TGTGCCAGTAGTATCTCTACCAATCAGCCCCAGCATTTT	CASSISTNQPQHF
.	TRBV6-6	TRBJ1-1	few	TGTGCCAGCAGCCTCCTGGAGGGATCTGTCACTGAAGCTTTCTTT	CASSLLEGSVTEAFF
TRBD1	TRBV6-4	TRBJ2-3	.	TGTGCCAGCAGTGACGGGGCAGGGGGCGCAGATACGCAGTATTTT	CASSDGAGGADTQYF
.	TRBV28	TRBJ1-2	.	TGTGCCAGCAGTTCACAGCCTAACTATGGCTACACCTTC	CASSSQPNYGYTF
.	TRBV28	TRBJ2-7	.	TGTGCCAGCTATCCTGGGGGGACAGACACCTACGAGCAGTACTTC	CASYPGGTDTYEQYF
TRBD2	TRBV11-2	TRBJ2-5	.	TGTGCCAGCAGCTTATTTGGGGGGCTAGCGGGAGCGGGGACCCAGTACTTC	CASSLFGGLAGAGTQYF
.	TRBV19	TRBJ2-1	few	TGTGCCGGTCCCGGCGGTACCTACAATGAGCAGTTCTTC	CAGPGGTYNEQFF
TRBD2	TRBV5-1	TRBJ2-3	.	TGCGCCAGCAGCATTAGCGGGGGCACAGATACGCAGTATTTT	CASSISGGTDTQYF
.	TRBV11-2	TRBJ2-3	.	TGTGCCAGCAGATTAGAGGCTAGCCCGGCCTCGTCAGATACGCAGTATTTT	CASRLEASPASSDTQYF
TRBD1	TRBV11-2	TRBJ2-3	.	TGTGCCAGCAGCTTAACAGGACAGGGGATCACAGATACGCAGTATTTT	CASSLTGQGITDTQYF
TRBD2	TRBV11-2	TRBJ2-5	.	TGTGCCAGCAGCTTAGACGGACTAGCGGGAGCTACCCAGTACTTC	CASSLDGLAGATQYF
.	TRBV10-3	TRBJ2-3	.	TGTGCCATCAGCTTGGGGGCTAACGCACATTCGGATACGCAGTATTTT	CAISLGANAHSDTQYF
.	TRBV7-9	TRBJ2-7	.	TGTGCCAGCAGCTTCGGTGGTGGTTCTTCCTACGAGCAGTACTTC	CASSFGGGSSYEQYF
TRBD1	TRBV12-5	TRBJ2-7	.	TGTGCTAGTGGTCCACTGACAGGGTACATAACCTACGAGCAGTACTTC	CASGPLTGYITYEQYF
.	TRBV4-1	TRBJ2-7	few	TGCGCCAGCAGCCAAGGCGGGACAGCCTCCTACGAGCAGTACTTC	CASSQGGTASYEQYF
.	TRBV9	TRBJ1-1	.	TGTGCCAGCAGCCGAGGATTGAACACTGAAGCTTTCTTT	CASSRGLNTEAFF